These 7 T cell receptor beta chains were all obtained from the same sample, sequenced in a study of T-cell reconstitution after alpha-beta-depleted transplantation in children. It was with unique molecular identifiers that the TCRbeta library was prepared. A single record per CDR3 protein comes from TCRdb applying MiXCR to the PCR reads. Altogether about 400,000 distinct CDR3 sequences are present, around 21% being singletons, with the ten largest covering approximately 3.9%. Sequences were derived from PBMCs from the stem cell graft donor, sampled from the stem cell graft. The receptors were gathered from a human donor who donated a stem cell graft to a child with acute myeloid leukemia.

This clonotype showed up just once. J is TRBJ2-2 and V is TRBV7-2; 9 bases match TRBD2. The ends lost 4 bases at V and 0 bases at J; junction bases unmatched: 0. CDR3 size: 15 residues. The germline V gene encodes CDR1 SGHTA and CDR2 FQGNSA. This chain's CDR3 is CASSSSGTNTGELFF. CDR3 in DNA: TGTGCCAGCAGCTCTAGCGGGACGAACACCGGGGAGCTGTTTTTT.

This clonotype was found many times. The chain couples TRBV5-1 to TRBJ2-1; D is possibly TRBD1 (5 bases). The CDR3 has 16 residues. V lost 0 bases and J lost 5, with 15 bases in between. CDR1 SGHRS and CDR2 YFSETQ come from the germline V gene. CDR3 region: CASSLEGIQGDNEQFF. The CDR3 DNA reads as TGCGCCAGCAGCTTGGAAGGGATTCAAGGGGACAATGAGCAGTTCTTC.

In this sample, this clonotype turned up a few times. The chain couples TRBV10-3 to TRBJ2-5; 12 bases match TRBD1. Germline V gene lookup returns CDR1 ENHRY and CDR2 SYGVKD. Unmatched junction bases numbered 4, after V lost 6 bases and J lost 5 bases. The CDR3 is 14 residues long. In DNA, the CDR3 is TGTGCCATCAGGGGGACAGGGGGCGATGAGACCCAGTACTTC. Protein product: CAIRGTGGDETQYF.

At least ten counts were recorded for this clonotype. The chain carries TRBV12-3 or TRBV12-4 and TRBJ2-7; TRBD1 aligns across 7 bases. CDR3 length: 14 amino acids. V dropped 1 base and J dropped 7; count of bases not matched to a gene: 7. The CDR3 is CASSLGTGAREQYF. Here the CDR3 DNA reads TGTGCCAGCAGTTTAGGGACAGGTGCTAGGGAGCAGTACTTC.

The chain uses TRBV28 and TRBJ2-7; 7 bases fit TRBD1. The CDR3 is 12 amino acids. The junction had 4 bases not matched to a gene; V was cut back by 6 bases and J by 5 bases. Germline V gene data show CDR1 as MDHEN and CDR2 as SYDVKM. The DNA for the CDR3 is TGTGCCAGCAGCGACAGGGTCCACGAGCAGTACTTC. Translating gives CASSDRVHEQYF. The entire variable domain, with the rest obtained from reference TRBV28 and TRBJ2-7, is as follows: DVKVTQSSRYLVKRTGEKVFLECVQDMDHENMFWYRQDPGLGLRLIYFSYDVKMKEKGDIPEGYSVSREKKERFSLILESASTNQTSMYLCASSDRVHEQYFGPGTRLTVT.

This clonotype was detected only a few times. The chain employs TRBV20-1 and TRBJ2-1, with TRBD2 matching 8 bases. Germline V CDR1 and CDR2: DFQATT, SNEGSKA (reference sequence). There are 19 residues in the CDR3. The V segment lost 0 bases and the J segment 4 bases; nucleotides outside the gene matches: 17. In DNA, the CDR3 is TGCAGTGCTAGAGATCGGCGACTAGCGACCTCTTACCTTTACAATGAGCAGTTCTTC. Amino acids: CSARDRRLATSYLYNEQFF.

In its sample, this clonotype was seen a few times. The rearrangement links TRBV7-3 to TRBJ2-6, with D perhaps being TRBD1 or TRBD2 (5 bases each). Germline V gene sequence: CDR1 SGHTA, CDR2 FQGTGA. This CDR3 is 17 amino acids long. Trimming left V 1 base short and J 0 bases short, with 10 bases between. CDR3 region: CASSLSPGSSGANVLTF. In nucleotides, the CDR3 is TGTGCCAGCAGCTTAAGTCCAGGGAGCTCTGGGGCCAACGTCCTGACTTTC.